The clone carrying this T cell receptor (beta chain) was seen a few times. The data were obtained in a study of T cells in Graves' hyperthyroidism and ophthalmopathy. RNA transcripts provided the source from which TCR beta CDR3 regions were amplified. The HTBI primer set served for first-round RT-PCR of the TCR CDR3. From the multiplex PCR reads, TCRdb called clonotypes with MiXCR, one entry per CDR3 protein. This sample has approximately 350,000 distinct CDR3 sequences, with 13% to 15% found just once. The CDR3 length is 15 residues. V was pared by 8 bases and J by 6 bases, with 6 bases of the junction left unmatched.

The TCR sequence derives from a woman aged 55-69 years with Graves' ophthalmopathy. The genes are TRBV12-3 or TRBV12-4 and TRBJ2-3; 15 bases map to TRBD2. Specimen: blood. The CDR3 loop reads CASRGTSGRIDTQYF. The CDR3 nucleotides are TGTGCCAGCCGTGGGACTAGCGGGAGGATCGATACGCAGTATTTT.